The T cell receptor beta chain under discussion was sequenced for a study of OX40 agonist ivuxolimab in advanced cancers. Data came from immunoSEQ multiplex PCR; TCRdb stores just in-frame clones and leaves some out. The profile shows 30,000 to 40,000 clones, roughly 80% of them singletons. Overall study results and limits: Low levels of normalized T-cell clonal expansion also appeared in some nonresponders.

The sample holds a few counts of this clone. Its target is not known. Trimming shortened V by 0 bases and J by 2 bases, and 10 bases separated the two germline ends. This CDR3 contains 15 residues. CDR1 is SGHTA, CDR2 FQGTGA, per germline. The clonotype originates from an adult with an advanced solid tumor such as melanoma, head and neck, liver or kidney cancer. This chain connects TRBV7-3 to TRBJ2-5; D possibly corresponds to TRBD2 (5 bases). Sequencing was performed on CD4+ or CD8+ T cells sorted from blood, taken in a trial of the OX40 agonist ivuxolimab. CDR3: CASSLTSSDQETQYF. As DNA, the CDR3 is TGTGCCAGCAGCTTAACGAGTAGCGATCAAGAGACCCAGTACTTC. Looking up the rest from reference TRBV7-3 and TRBJ2-5 gives the full variable domain: GAGVSQTPSNKVTEKGKYVELRCDPISGHTALYWYRQSLGQGPEFLIYFQGTGAADDSGLPNDRFFAVRPEGSVSTLKIQRTERGDSAVYLCASSLTSSDQETQYFGPGTRLLVL.